These 24 T cell receptor beta chains share one sample of origin, sequenced in a study of blood T cell repertoires in COVID-19. Measured with immunoSEQ multiplex PCR; TCRdb has only the in-frame clones, and not every one. Among approximately 280,000 clones, roughly 80% were seen once, and the ten largest hold about 5%. Specimen: PBMCs or T cells enriched from blood (not recorded which). Receptors were obtained from a man aged 35-49 years who had been exposed to COVID-19.

The table lists this clone with a count of one. The CDR3 loop reads CASSLSGVGQSPLHF. Here the CDR3 DNA reads TGCGCCAGCAGTTTGTCAGGGGTAGGACAGTCACCCCTCCACTTT. The V call is TRBV10-2, the J call TRBJ1-6; D perhaps matches TRBD1 (6 bases). The CDR3 loop spans 15 amino acids. Trimming pared 5 bases from V and 10 bases from J, leaving 18 bases between. Germline V gives CDR1 WSHSY, CDR2 SAAADI.

The J gene is TRBJ2-7, the V gene TRBV19, with D hard to call. Germline V lookup: CDR1 LNHDA, CDR2 SQIVND (reference sequence). Trimming took 0 bases from V and 3 from J, leaving 9 bases between them. The CDR3 contains 14 residues. CDR3 loop: CASSIDAEDYEQYF. The CDR3 nucleotides are TGTGCCAGTAGTATAGATGCAGAAGACTACGAGCAGTACTTC.

The J gene is TRBJ2-7, the V gene TRBV29-1; no reliable D call. The CDR3 length is 11 residues. Germline CDR1 and CDR2: SQVTM and ANQGSEA. Trimming took 5 bases from V and 5 from J, leaving 10 bases between them. CDR3 amino acids: CSVLLAHEQYF. Written as DNA, the CDR3 is TGCAGCGTTCTATTAGCCCACGAGCAGTACTTC.

There are a few counts of this clone. The J gene is TRBJ1-2, the V gene TRBV7-8; a possible D gene is TRBD1 (5 bases). Trimming cost V 4 bases and J 3 bases, with 15 bases left between them. The CDR3 loop spans 15 amino acids. Germline lookup yields CDR1 SGHVS and CDR2 FQNEAQ. The CDR3 here is CASSSQGREDYGYTF. Here the CDR3 DNA reads TGTGCCAGCAGCTCCCAGGGAAGAGAGGACTATGGCTACACCTTC.

V is TRBV3-1 (or the pseudogene TRBV3-2) and J is TRBJ1-1; D remains ambiguous. Between the trimmed V and J ends, which lost 2 bases and 1 base, there was a span of 5 bases. Germline V gene sequence: CDR1 LGHDT, CDR2 YNNKEL (reference sequence). The CDR3 spans 13 residues. CDR3 sequence reads: CASSQRQNTEAFF. In nucleotides, the CDR3 is TGTGCCAGCAGCCAAAGACAGAACACTGAAGCTTTCTTT.

The chain is built from TRBV3-1 (or the pseudogene TRBV3-2) and TRBJ1-4; D remains unclear. V was pared by 2 bases and J by 5 bases, with 15 bases between. The CDR3 extends over 16 amino acids. Germline values: CDR1 LGHDT, CDR2 YNNKEL (reference sequence). CDR3 region: CASSQSGNPRNEKLFF. For the CDR3, the DNA is TGTGCCAGCAGCCAATCGGGAAACCCCCGGAATGAAAAACTGTTTTTT.

This clone turned up a few times. The rearrangement links TRBV30 to TRBJ1-5; D perhaps matches TRBD1 (5 bases). V lost 2 bases and J lost 3, with 8 bases in between. Germline V gives CDR1 GTSNPN, CDR2 SVGIG (reference sequence). The CDR3 length is 13 residues. The CDR3 sequence: CAWSLGDNQPQHF. CDR3 bases: TGTGCCTGGAGTCTAGGGGACAATCAGCCCCAGCATTTT.

The CDR3 DNA reads as TGTGCCAGCAGTTTAATAACCGGGGAGCTGTTTTTT. Encoded protein: CASSLITGELFF. The chain is built from TRBV28 and TRBJ2-2; no firm D call. Trimming left V 2 bases short and J 5 bases short, with 3 bases between. The CDR3 runs 12 residues. Germline V gene data show CDR1 as MDHEN and CDR2 as SYDVKM.

This chain joins TRBV10-3 and TRBJ2-1, with D possibly matching TRBD1 (6 bases). Trimming cost V 7 bases and J 6 bases, with 16 bases left between them. This CDR3 has 14 residues. Germline CDR1 and CDR2: ENHRY and SYGVKD. CDR3 DNA sequence: TGTGCCATCACTAAAGTACAGGGTACCAATGAGCAGTTCTTC. Translated, it gives CAITKVQGTNEQFF.

The table lists this clone with a count of one. The genes are TRBV5-1 and TRBJ2-1; 12 nucleotides align to TRBD2. Germline CDR1 is SGHRS and CDR2 is YFSETQ. The length of the CDR3 is 17 residues. J lost 4 bases, V lost 2 bases, and 7 bases had no gene match. The CDR3 nucleotides read TGCGCCAGCAGCTTTAGGCTAGCGGGAGGGCCATACAATGAGCAGTTCTTC. It specifies CASSFRLAGGPYNEQFF. Supplemented by reference TRBV5-1 and TRBJ2-1, the full variable domain reads KAGVTQTPRYLIKTRGQQVTLSCSPISGHRSVSWYQQTPGQGLQFLFEYFSETQRNKGNFPGRFSGRQFSNSRSEMNVSTLELGDSALYLCASSFRLAGGPYNEQFFGPGTRLTVL.

The chain carries TRBV9 and TRBJ2-1; 8 nucleotides agree with TRBD2. Germline assignment: CDR1 SGDLS and CDR2 YYNGEE. V was clipped by 0 bases and J by 4 bases; unmatched bases: 3. This CDR3 has 15 residues. The CDR3 DNA follows: TGTGCCAGCAGCGTAGCTAGCGGGTTATACAATGAGCAGTTCTTC. Its protein product is CASSVASGLYNEQFF.

This clone was found once. V gene TRBV5-4 combines with J gene TRBJ2-5; 8 positions agree with TRBD2. With V trimmed by 4 bases and J by 4 bases, 15 bases remained unmatched. This CDR3 has 17 residues. CDR1 is SGHNT, CDR2 YYREEE, per germline (reference sequence). CDR3 loop: CASSPEGGGLVGETQYF. In DNA, the CDR3 is TGTGCCAGCAGCCCAGAGGGGGGGGGACTAGTAGGAGAGACCCAGTACTTC. Based on the CDR3 plus reference TRBV5-4 and TRBJ2-5, the full variable domain is ETGVTQSPTHLIKTRGQQVTLRCSSQSGHNTVSWYQQALGQGPQFIFQYYREEENGRGNFPPRFSGLQFPNYSSELNVNALELDDSALYLCASSPEGGGLVGETQYFGPGTRLLVL.

CDR3 DNA sequence: TGTGCCAGCAGTTACTCCCCCCTGGTACGGCAAGAGACCCAGTACTTC. Its protein is CASSYSPLVRQETQYF. V and J are TRBV6-5 and TRBJ2-5; D call uncertain. The CDR3 has 16 residues. From germline, CDR1 is MNHEY and CDR2 SVGAGI. The V gene lost 0 bases and the J gene lost 2 bases, with 13 bases spanning the gap.

The chain combines TRBV28 with TRBJ1-6, with D perhaps TRBD1 (5 bases). V gave up 7 bases and J gave up 3 bases, with 25 bases separating them. The CDR3 length is 19 residues. CDR1 and CDR2 from the germline V gene are MDHEN and SYDVKM. CDR3 amino acids: CASNHRILAWGVYNSPLHF. The CDR3 DNA is TGTGCCAGCAACCACCGAATTTTGGCGTGGGGGGTCTATAATTCACCCCTCCACTTT. The whole variable domain, remainder taken from reference TRBV28 and TRBJ1-6, is DVKVTQSSRYLVKRTGEKVFLECVQDMDHENMFWYRQDPGLGLRLIYFSYDVKMKEKGDIPEGYSVSREKKERFSLILESASTNQTSMYLCASNHRILAWGVYNSPLHFGNGTRLTVT.

This clone was found once. The rearrangement uses TRBV19 and TRBJ1-2; maybe TRBD1 (5 bases). Trimming took off 6 bases at V and 4 bases at J, with 18 bases between the two ends. This CDR3 region has 15 residues. Germline V gene data show CDR1 as LNHDA and CDR2 as SQIVND (reference sequence). As DNA, the CDR3 is TGTGCCAGTAGCGACGCGGGGGGGGTACCCTATGGCTACACCTTC. It translates to CASSDAGGVPYGYTF.

The genes are TRBV6-5 and TRBJ1-2; D is uncertain. V was pared by 4 bases and J by 7 bases, with 19 bases between. The CDR3 is 15 amino acids. CDR1 MNHEY and CDR2 SVGAGI come from the germline V gene. The CDR3 reads CASSFLVRGEVGYTF. DNA for the CDR3: TGTGCCAGCAGTTTCCTCGTCCGCGGGGAGGTTGGCTACACCTTC.

The chain has TRBV11-1 and TRBJ1-1; D gene uncertain. There are 12 residues in the CDR3. Germline assignment: CDR1 SGHAT and CDR2 FQDESV (reference sequence). V lost 5 bases and J lost 6, with 10 bases in between. The CDR3 protein is CASSLGVAEAFF. The DNA of the CDR3 is TGTGCCAGCAGCCTGGGAGTCGCTGAAGCTTTCTTT.

V gene TRBV27 combines with J gene TRBJ1-2, with 10 bases aligning to TRBD1. The germline V gene has CDR1 MNHEY and CDR2 SMNVEV (reference sequence). V shed 6 bases, J shed 5 bases, and the junction held 6 bases outside the gene matches. CDR3 length: 14 residues. The CDR3 loop reads CASSYMGQGYGYTF. DNA of the CDR3: TGTGCCAGCAGCTACATGGGACAGGGGTATGGCTACACCTTC.

The gene calls are TRBV18 and TRBJ1-5; possibly TRBD1 for D (6 bases). Deletions cut 3 bases from V and 6 bases from J, with 12 bases between. Germline-derived CDR1 and CDR2 are KGHSH and LQKENI. The CDR3 is 14 residues long. The CDR3 region is CASSPTGGLQPQHF. The CDR3 DNA follows: TGTGCCAGCTCACCTACCGGGGGGCTTCAGCCCCAGCATTTT.

V gene TRBV27 combines with J gene TRBJ1-1; TRBD1 is a possible D gene (6 bases). Germline V gene lookup returns CDR1 MNHEY and CDR2 SMNVEV (reference sequence). This CDR3 region has 20 residues. V was clipped by 7 bases and J by 0 bases, with 30 bases between them. CDR3 in DNA: TGTGCCAGCACCTCGCAGTTTTACCGTGACAGGCCCTCGGTGAACACTGAAGCTTTCTTT. Encoded protein: CASTSQFYRDRPSVNTEAFF.

The chain has TRBV29-1 and TRBJ1-2, with D unclear. The CDR3 has 12 amino acids. Trimming removed 5 bases from V and 10 bases from J, with 17 bases in between. Per the germline V gene, CDR1 is SQVTM and CDR2 is ANQGSEA. The CDR3 sequence is CSVSPLVDTYTF. The CDR3 DNA follows: TGCAGCGTTTCTCCCCTAGTCGATACCTACACCTTC.

As concerns this clone: One junction end does not reproduce the germline sequence, and a read error may be involved. This chain links TRBV5-5 with TRBJ1-2; D is undetermined. The CDR3 runs 15 residues. CDR1 and CDR2 (germline): SGHKS, YYEKEE (reference sequence). The CDR3, as DNA: TGTGCCAGCAGCTTGGCCGGCATGGAGGAGTATGGCCACACCTTC. It yields the protein CASSLAGMEEYGHTF.

A single count supports this clone. The chain is built from TRBV11-2 and TRBJ1-1; a possible D gene is TRBD1 (6 bases). CDR1 SGHAT and CDR2 FQNNGV come from the germline V gene. The V end was cut by 1 base, the J end by 0 bases, with 12 bases between. The CDR3 is made up of 16 amino acids. CDR3 bases: TGTGCCAGCAGCTTAGGACAGGAGATAATGAACACTGAAGCTTTCTTT. This gives the protein CASSLGQEIMNTEAFF.

In its sample, this clone was seen a few times. Other DNA sequences in the sample encode the same CDR3. The chain links TRBV5-1 to TRBJ1-2; D gene unclear. Germline V gives CDR1 SGHRS, CDR2 YFSETQ. The CDR3 contains 12 residues. V shed 4 bases and J shed 6 bases, with 10 bases lying between them. CDR3 in amino acids: CASSPSGNGYTF. The DNA of the CDR3 is TGCGCCAGCAGCCCCTCGGGTAATGGCTACACCTTC.